The source of this T cell receptor (beta chain) is a study of blood T cell repertoires in COVID-19. The authors' processing: How many nucleated cells were present was estimated from reference gene primer amplification. Some clones are missing from TCRdb's copy, which holds only in-frame ones; the method was immunoSEQ multiplex PCR. The V and J calls and clone size were taken over from that table, and D and trimming were inferred from the DNA. The table records some 200,000 clones, roughly 87% of them present only once. With 5 bases removed from V and 1 base from J, the gap between germline ends came to 8 bases. The germline V gene encodes CDR1 DFQATT and CDR2 SNEGSKA (reference sequence). This CDR3 has 12 amino acids.

The rearrangement joins TRBV20-1 to TRBJ1-2; unclear D gene. This clonotype originated in a woman aged 35 to 49 with acute or convalescent COVID-19. The material sequenced was peripheral blood. The CDR3 here is CSAGGLNYGYTF. CDR3 DNA sequence: TGCAGTGCTGGTGGACTTAACTATGGCTACACCTTC.